The sequence of this TCR beta chain was determined in a study of blood T cell repertoires in COVID-19. For the study at large: Some COVID-19 samples were acute and others convalescent; all came from the United States, Italy and Spain. Sources were T cells, B-cell-depleted T cells, or PBMCs; the material itself was cDNA or gDNA.

As processed by the authors: Amplified reference gene primers provided the basis for estimating nucleated cell counts. Generated by immunoSEQ multiplex PCR, the TCRdb table keeps only in-frame clones and is missing some. V, J and clone size reflect that table, while D and trimming were determined from the DNA. The sample shows under 35,000 clones, approximately 92% of them seen only once. CDR1 is LNHDA, CDR2 SQIVND, per germline (reference sequence). The V end lost 1 base, the J end lost 7 bases, and 11 bases lay between the germline ends. The CDR3 is made up of 14 amino acids. What was sequenced was peripheral blood. The chain couples TRBV19 to TRBJ2-1, with D possibly TRBD2 on 6 matching bases. The clonotype was recovered from a man aged 55 to 70 with acute or convalescent COVID-19. The CDR3 coding sequence is TGTGCCAGTAGTATAGTATACGGGGGTAATGAGCAGTTCTTC. Translation: CASSIVYGGNEQFF.